This T cell receptor (beta chain) came from a study of control samples from healthy donors and cancer patients. V was trimmed by 3 bases and J by 6 bases, leaving 8 bases between them. The CDR3 is 12 residues long. Germline V CDR1 and CDR2: SGDLS, YYNGEE. The method was immunoSEQ multiplex PCR; TCRdb's version includes in-frame clones alone and lacks a portion of them. The data show around 51,000 clones, about 80% seen once. The genes are TRBV9 and TRBJ2-3, with unresolved D. The source is a man in his 70s in good health. Sequencing was carried out using blood. This chain's CDR3 is CASSARRDTQYF. The DNA of the CDR3 is TGTGCCAGCAGCGCCCGAAGGGATACGCAGTATTTT.